These 15 T cell receptor beta chains share one sample of origin, sequenced in a study of cytomegalovirus exposure and HLA in healthy donors. Primers for the PCR totalled 60 Vbeta and 13 Jbeta. Some clones are missing from TCRdb's copy, which holds only in-frame ones; the method was immunoSEQ multiplex PCR. This table holds around 200,000 clones, around 85% found once. The material sequenced was PBMCs. The receptors stem from a girl aged 2 to 10 in good health and CMV-seronegative.

This clone showed up just a few times. The genes are TRBV19 and TRBJ1-2, with D perhaps matching TRBD1 (6 bases). Trimming took 5 bases from V and 2 from J, leaving 12 bases between them. CDR1 is LNHDA, CDR2 SQIVND, per germline (reference sequence). This CDR3 contains 14 residues. CDR3 loop: CASSAGGRNYGYTF. For the CDR3, the DNA is TGTGCCAGTAGTGCCGGGGGGCGAAACTATGGCTACACCTTC. The full variable domain, its missing parts supplied by reference TRBV19 and TRBJ1-2, is DGGITQSPKYLFRKEGQNVTLSCEQNLNHDAMYWYRQDPGQGLRLIYYSQIVNDFQKGDIAEGYSVSREKKESFPLTVTSAQKNPTAFYLCASSAGGRNYGYTFGSGTRLTVV.

There are a few counts of this clone. V and J are TRBV6-1 and TRBJ1-1; TRBD1 is a possible D gene (5 bases). This CDR3 spans 14 amino acids. CDR1 and CDR2 (germline): MNHNS, SASEGT. With 6 bases removed from V and 5 bases from J, the gap between germline ends came to 16 bases. The CDR3 region has the DNA TGTGCCAGCAGCCTACAAGGGGTGAGGACTGAAGCTTTCTTT. This codes for CASSLQGVRTEAFF.

The rearrangement links TRBV5-4 to TRBJ2-7, with TRBD1 identical over 9 bases. Per the germline V gene, CDR1 is SGHNT and CDR2 is YYREEE (reference sequence). The junction had 3 bases not matched to a gene; V was cut back by 0 bases and J by 2 bases. This CDR3 region has 15 residues. The DNA for the CDR3 is TGTGCCAGCAGCTTGGGGGGACAGGGTACCTACGAGCAGTACTTC. Amino acid sequence: CASSLGGQGTYEQYF.

This clone was detected only a few times. The chain couples TRBV9 to TRBJ1-2; D call uncertain. The V gene lost 0 bases and the J gene lost 2 bases, with 11 bases spanning the gap. CDR1 is SGDLS, CDR2 YYNGEE, per germline. CDR3 length: 15 amino acids. The CDR3 loop is CASSVGAVANYGYTF. As DNA, the CDR3 is TGTGCCAGCAGCGTAGGGGCGGTAGCGAACTATGGCTACACCTTC.

V is TRBV20-1 and J is TRBJ2-7; D gene uncertain. The germline gives CDR1 DFQATT, CDR2 SNEGSKA (reference sequence). The CDR3 totals 11 residues. V was cut by 2 bases and J by 5 bases, with 7 bases left in between. The CDR3 is CSARQVDEQYF. For the CDR3, the DNA is TGCAGTGCTAGACAGGTGGACGAGCAGTACTTC.

Notes on this clone: One end of the junction is discordant with germline, which a read error may explain. The gene calls are TRBV5-1 and TRBJ2-1, with 14 bases aligning to TRBD2. The germline V gene has CDR1 SGHRS and CDR2 YFSETQ. The CDR3 spans 16 residues. The CDR3 region is CASSHQGLAGDNGQFF. CDR3 DNA sequence: TGCGCCAGCAGCCACCAGGGACTAGCGGGGGACAATGGGCAGTTCTTC.

This sequence joins TRBV9 and TRBJ2-5, with a weak D call TRBD2 (5 bases). The J call may be wrong; the DNA end is better matched by TRBJ2-7. CDR1 and CDR2 from the germline V gene are SGDLS and YYNGEE. This CDR3 has 14 amino acids. The chain's CDR3 is CASSVVPGSYEQYF. The DNA for the CDR3 is TGTGCCAGCAGCGTAGTTCCGGGGAGCTACGAGCAGTACTTC.

The chain uses TRBV7-6 and TRBJ2-7; possibly TRBD2 for D (6 bases). V shed 4 bases and J shed 3 bases, with 10 bases lying between them. CDR1 and CDR2 from the germline V gene are SGHVS and FNYEAQ. CDR3 length: 13 residues. The CDR3 DNA is TGTGCCAGCAGCTCCACCGGGGGCTACGAGCAGTACTTC. This codes for CASSSTGGYEQYF. The variable domain in full, completed from reference TRBV7-6 and TRBJ2-7, reads GAGVSQSPRYKVTKRGQDVALRCDPISGHVSLYWYRQALGQGPEFLTYFNYEAQQDKSGLPNDRFSAERPEGSISTLTIQRTEQRDSAMYRCASSSTGGYEQYFGPGTRLTVT.

This sequence joins TRBV28 and TRBJ1-6; the match to TRBD1 covers 8 bases. Trimming cost V 7 bases and J 7 bases; bases outside gene matches: 9. The CDR3 is made up of 15 amino acids. Per germline, CDR1 MDHEN and CDR2 SYDVKM. The DNA for the CDR3 is TGTGCCAGCATAACAGGGGACAGGAGGAATTCACCCCTCCACTTT. Encoded protein: CASITGDRRNSPLHF.

This clone was detected a few times. The gene calls are TRBV27 and TRBJ2-7, with TRBD1 identical over 10 bases. The CDR3 extends over 15 amino acids. Germline V gene lookup returns CDR1 MNHEY and CDR2 SMNVEV (reference sequence). After removal of 6 bases from V and 0 bases from J, the junction contained 5 bases not matched to a gene. The CDR3 loop reads CASRGWDRGSYEQYF. DNA of the CDR3: TGTGCCAGCAGGGGGTGGGACAGGGGCTCCTACGAGCAGTACTTC.

The rearrangement links TRBV19 to TRBJ2-5; a possible D gene is TRBD2 (5 bases). Trimming took 1 base from V and 5 from J, leaving 11 bases between them. The CDR3 has 14 residues. Germline CDR1 LNHDA, CDR2 SQIVND (reference sequence). The CDR3 sequence: CASSIVGMRETQYF. CDR3 nucleotides: TGTGCCAGTAGTATAGTCGGGATGCGGGAGACCCAGTACTTC.

The chain joins TRBV11-2 to TRBJ1-2, with D tentatively TRBD1 (6 bases). Looked up from germline, CDR1 is SGHAT and CDR2 is FQNNGV. The V end lost 2 bases, the J end lost 8 bases, and 15 bases lay between the germline ends. The CDR3 consists of 14 residues. CDR3: CASSLIQGIRGYTF. The CDR3 nucleotides are TGTGCCAGCAGCTTAATACAGGGAATTCGGGGCTACACCTTC.

In this sample, this clone turned up a few times. This chain connects TRBV12-5 to TRBJ1-2, with D unclear. Germline V gene data show CDR1 as LGHNT and CDR2 as FRNRAP. Between the trimmed V and J ends, which lost 4 bases and 8 bases, there was a span of 11 bases. The CDR3 sequence is 12 residues long. CDR3 sequence reads: CASGYFPSGYTF. The CDR3 DNA reads TGTGCTAGTGGTTATTTTCCCTCCGGCTACACCTTC.

The chain is built from TRBV7-2 and TRBJ2-5; TRBD2 matches 12 bases. Germline values: CDR1 SGHTA, CDR2 FQGNSA. The V gene end was trimmed by 4 bases and the J gene end by 6 bases; junction bases not matched to a gene: 9. The CDR3 is 16 amino acids. The CDR3 nucleotides are TGTGCCAGCAGCTCCCCACTAGCGGGGGGCGAAAAGACCCAGTACTTC. It yields the protein CASSSPLAGGEKTQYF.

The chain has TRBV12-2 and TRBJ1-5. TRBV12-2 is noted as a pseudogene. This CDR3 region has 18 residues. CDR3 DNA: TGTGCAAGTCGCTTAGGGGTCCGGGGAAACAATAGCAATCAGCCCCAGCATTTT. Translating it yields CASRLGVRGNNSNQPQHF.